Given below is one TCR beta chain in context. In this sample, this clonotype turned up a few times. No antigen is known for it. No base quality information exists; no much larger clone differs at one position. This sample was included in a study of post-analysis software for immune sequencing data (dated by TCRdb to between 2014 and 2017). About the investigation overall: Disease courses on record covered relapsing-remitting, secondary progressive and progressive-relapsing multiple sclerosis, though some patients had no subtype annotation. A subset of samples was prepared in parallel using single-end sample barcoding, then pooled and co-amplified after Illumina adapter ligation. The multiple sclerosis patient repertoires were compared with more than 10 previously published healthy control repertoires from donors aged about 6 to 26 years.

Paper-wide results and their limitations: Direct clustering with F measure showed strong co-clustering of samples prepared in the same batch, prompting a batch-effect correction. The control group was slightly older than the multiple sclerosis patient group. Significantly higher frequencies in patients than in controls were found for roughly 5 TRBV segments, including TRBV5-6, TRBV5-1 and TRBV20-1. Significantly lower normalized Chao1 diversity was found in multiple sclerosis patients than in controls, suggesting substantial peripheral T-cell clonal expansion.

To demonstrate the VDJtools post-analysis software, the study profiled TCR beta repertoires from the peripheral blood of about 13 young patients with multiple sclerosis. The patients with multiple sclerosis were children and adolescents between roughly 6 and 17 years of age. The library was made by PCR. Sequencer: Illumina HiSeq 2500. Unique molecular identifiers were incorporated into TCR beta cDNA libraries to reduce PCR and sequencing biases. Approximately 500,000 cDNA molecules were obtained per 1 to 10 million input T cells, so each molecule approximated one T cell. The patient libraries were prepared and sequenced with the same protocol used for the earlier healthy control dataset. Samples belonging to the same batch were prepared together, multiplexed and sequenced on a shared HiSeq lane. The paper's data handling went like this. Raw barcoded reads were processed with MIGEC, discarding single-read molecular identifier groups before consensus assembly and CDR3 extraction. VDJtools was used for post-analysis of the clonotype tables, with diversity normalized by down-sampling every dataset to the smallest sample size. To correct batch-related cross-sample contamination, repertoire overlap clustering matched CDR3 amino acid sequences but not nucleotide sequences. In-frame beta chains were kept once TCRdb had trimmed the public reads at Q25 with fastp and called clones with MiXCR. Entries that share a CDR3 protein sequence are merged under the most common genes and DNA. TCRdb assigned the V and J calls; the authors' analysis was not used. Across this sample there are around 440,000 distinct CDR3 sequences, with 40% to 55% seen only once. 9% to 13% of the sample belongs to the ten largest clones.

Spanning cysteine to phenylalanine, the CDR3 consists of 19 amino acids. Left in the record is the CDR3 DNA by itself, 57 bases read in frame from the first base. V is trimmed back by 0 bases and J by 6 bases, and the junction contains 12 bases that no gene match accounts for. CDR1 and CDR2 were assigned from the germline V gene as MGHRA and YSYEKL. This sequence originates from a girl aged 10 to 17 with multiple sclerosis. The source material was blood. The chain employs TRBV4-1 and TRBJ2-1; 12 nucleotides in the junction match TRBD2. The CDR3 protein is CASSQDRIWTSGKGNEQFF. The DNA is as follows: TGCGCCAGCAGCCAAGACCGCATTTGGACTAGCGGGAAGGGCAATGAGCAGTTCTTC.